These T cell receptor beta chains were read from a single sample in a study of blood T cell repertoires in COVID-19. The method was immunoSEQ multiplex PCR; TCRdb's version includes in-frame clones alone and lacks a portion of them. The sample holds around 380,000 clones; more than 75% are singletons and the top ten take about 1.5%. The source material was PBMCs or T cells enriched from blood (not recorded which). These TCRs come from a young man who had recovered from COVID-19. Each CDR3 is given with its conserved first and last residue. The order of the fields is CDR3 length, V gene, CDR3 protein.

length: 15
V: TRBV7-3
CDR3: CASSLISGVGSPLHF

length: 14
V: TRBV9
CDR3: CASSVGGGQETQYF

length: 15
V: TRBV11-3
CDR3: CASSLEGQNHSPLHF

length: 13
V: TRBV30
CDR3: CAWSDGLLSEQYF

length: 13
V: TRBV30
CDR3: CAWTGTGGRELFF

length: 14
V: TRBV5-4
CDR3: CASSLGDTYYGYTF

length: 12
V: TRBV12-3/TRBV12-4
CDR3: CASSSSLYEQYF

length: 14
V: TRBV30
CDR3: CAWRLQGTVGHYTF

length: 12
V: TRBV18
CDR3: CASSPTGVGYTF

length: 12
V: TRBV5-1
CDR3: CASSYSGETQYF

length: 15
V: TRBV7-9
CDR3: CASSSRDRGFHEQYF

length: 14
V: TRBV5-5
CDR3: CASRGGMENSPLHF

length: 13
V: TRBV7-6
CDR3: CASSLSQFYEQYF

length: 11
V: TRBV4-1
CDR3: CASSQGREAFF

length: 15
V: TRBV7-2
CDR3: CASSRQGAGTGELFF

length: 14
V: TRBV4-1
CDR3: CASRDRDPNTEAFF

length: 14
V: TRBV27
CDR3: CASSLSRQFDEQYF

length: 15
V: TRBV5-1
CDR3: CASSLNAAGNEKLFF

length: 14
V: TRBV4-3
CDR3: CASSRTAGNEKLFF

length: 15
V: TRBV25-1
CDR3: CASSEGLAGSDTQYF

length: 14
V: TRBV18
CDR3: CASSFRQGVTEAFF

length: 14
V: TRBV19
CDR3: CASNWQAIDYGYTF

length: 16
V: TRBV2
CDR3: CASRDRVGLAKNIQYF

length: 15
V: TRBV18
CDR3: CASSPVGTGTYGYTF

length: 13
V: TRBV19
CDR3: CASRNRDNYGYTF

length: 13
V: TRBV6-1
CDR3: CASSEQQNTEAFF

length: 15
V: TRBV6-1
CDR3: CASSEISGGSIEQFF

length: 16
V: TRBV18
CDR3: CASSPLEQGIASEQYF

length: 15
V: TRBV12-5
CDR3: CASGWDLPGQGPLHF

length: 16
V: TRBV19
CDR3: CASSMTSGALGYEQYF

length: 15
V: TRBV6-1
CDR3: CASSEDPGGFYEQYF

length: 16
V: TRBV28
CDR3: CASRRRTSGVSGEQYF

length: 13
V: TRBV7-9
CDR3: CASSSTENTEAFF

length: 13
V: TRBV5-4
CDR3: CASSFLHRAGYTF

length: 16
V: TRBV5-1
CDR3: CASSPGGTGSFYGYTF

length: 17
V: TRBV4-3
CDR3: CASSQSLAGGLNNEQFF

length: 15
V: TRBV7-3
CDR3: CASSLTPTGEYEQYF

length: 16
V: TRBV7-7
CDR3: CASSPRRVSPYNEQFF

length: 14
V: TRBV7-2
CDR3: CASSSQALRNTIYF

length: 13
V: TRBV3-1/TRBV3-2
CDR3: CARDTGGSSPLHF

length: 15
V: TRBV11-2
CDR3: CASSLGGDRVSPQHF

length: 13
V: TRBV6-5
CDR3: CASSSPPAETYTF

length: 14
V: TRBV2
CDR3: CASRSEGMNTEAFF

length: 15
V: TRBV7-6
CDR3: CASSLFEDIGQPQHF

length: 13
V: TRBV12-3/TRBV12-4
CDR3: CASRGATNYGYTF

length: 13
V: TRBV7-3
CDR3: CASSATLNTEAFF

length: 12
V: TRBV3-1/TRBV3-2
CDR3: CASSRTPYEQYF

length: 15
V: TRBV6-5
CDR3: CASSYGQGGGQPQHF